The 13 T cell receptor beta chains below all came from one sample that was sequenced in a study of molecular identifiers for immune sequencing clone quantification. TCRdb reprocessed the PCR reads via MiXCR and lists one record per CDR3 protein. The data hold under 800,000 distinct CDR3 sequences, with less than 30% observed a single time. Sequencing used naive CD8+ T cells from blood, with Jurkat cell RNA spiked in. Noted subset: FACS-sorted CD8+CD4-CCR7+CD45RA+ naive T cells. These receptor sequences come from a human donor in good health. Some libraries in this study had Jurkat cell RNA spiked in.

The count of this clonotype is one. The genes are TRBV6-2 or TRBV6-3 and TRBJ2-1; TRBD2 matches 8 bases. J gave up 10 bases and V 6 bases, and 8 bases lay outside the gene matches. The CDR3 consists of 13 residues. Germline V lookup: CDR1 MNHEY, CDR2 SVGEGT. CDR3 region: CASRWDGGDEQFF. The CDR3, as DNA: TGTGCCAGCAGGTGGGACGGGGGGGACGAGCAGTTCTTC.

The rearrangement joins TRBV7-9 to TRBJ2-7, with D unresolved. Trimming removed 3 bases from V and 1 base from J, with 16 bases in between. CDR1 SEHNR and CDR2 FQNEAQ come from the germline V gene (reference sequence). This CDR3 is 16 amino acids long. The CDR3 sequence: CASSFGSEDLSYEQYF. Here the CDR3 DNA reads TGTGCCAGCAGCTTTGGGTCTGAGGATCTTTCCTACGAGCAGTACTTC.

Concerning this clonotype: With a much larger clone just one base away, this may be a read error. The chain recombines TRBV6-2 or TRBV6-3 with TRBJ1-1; D ambiguous. Germline lookup yields CDR1 MNHEY and CDR2 SVGEGT. The CDR3 length is 17 residues. The ends were cut back, 6 bases at V and 1 base at J, with 21 bases in the middle. The CDR3 reads CASRREKLSRTNTEAFF. CDR3 sequence (DNA): TGTGCCAGCAGACGCGAGAAACTATCGAGGACGAACACTGAAGCTTTCTTT.

This clonotype was observed many times. This chain links TRBV29-1 with TRBJ2-7, with TRBD1 identical over 7 bases. The CDR3 covers 14 residues. Germline V CDR1 and CDR2: SQVTM, ANQGSEA. The junction had 8 bases not matched to a gene; V was cut back by 6 bases and J by 0 bases. The CDR3 DNA reads TGCAGCGTGACCGGGACAGAGAGCTCCTACGAGCAGTACTTC. It encodes CSVTGTESSYEQYF.

The genes are TRBV13 and TRBJ2-7, with 12 bases fitting TRBD2. Germline loops: CDR1 PRHDT, CDR2 FYEKMQ (reference sequence). Trimming took 5 bases from V and 1 from J; bases not matched to a gene: 3. The length of the CDR3 is 15 residues. The CDR3 spells CASSQLAGGSYEQYF. CDR3 bases: TGTGCCAGCAGCCAACTAGCGGGGGGTTCCTACGAGCAGTACTTC. The full variable domain, with the rest looked up from reference TRBV13 and TRBJ2-7, is AAGVIQSPRHLIKEKRETATLKCYPIPRHDTVYWYQQGPGQDPQFLISFYEKMQSDKGSIPDRFSAQQFSDYHSELNMSSLELGDSALYFCASSQLAGGSYEQYFGPGTRLTVT.

The chain carries TRBV14 and TRBJ1-2; D is unclear. Per the germline V gene, CDR1 is SGHDN and CDR2 is FVKESK. The CDR3 consists of 15 residues. V lost 4 bases, J lost 3 bases, and 15 bases lay in between. CDR3 residues: CASSLGSTDHYGYTF. DNA for the CDR3: TGTGCCAGCAGCCTTGGATCTACGGACCACTATGGCTACACCTTC.

The chain carries TRBV6-5 and TRBJ2-7; either TRBD1 or TRBD2 may supply D (5 bases each). The CDR3 consists of 14 residues. V shed 2 bases and J shed 3 bases, with 11 bases lying between them. Germline CDR1 is MNHEY and CDR2 is SVGAGI. Written as DNA, the CDR3 is TGTGCCAGCAGTTACGGGGGAGATTTCTACGAGCAGTACTTC. Translation gives CASSYGGDFYEQYF.

This clonotype was detected a few times. V is TRBV2 and J is TRBJ1-6, with D possibly matching TRBD1 (6 bases). CDR3 length equals 15 residues. From germline, CDR1 is SNHLY and CDR2 FYNNEI. V was trimmed by 8 bases and J by 0 bases, leaving 11 bases between them. CDR3 DNA sequence: TGTGCCAGCGACGACAGGAGCTCCTATAATTCACCCCTCCACTTT. Its translation: CASDDRSSYNSPLHF.

This clonotype showed up many times. This rearrangement joins TRBV4-1 to TRBJ1-5; TRBD1 agrees at 10 bases. CDR1 is MGHRA and CDR2 is YSYEKL in the germline V gene. CDR3 length: 14 amino acids. The J segment lost 5 bases and the V segment lost 5 bases, leaving 3 bases of the junction unmatched. The CDR3 DNA follows: TGCGCCAGCAGCTATGGACAGGGGGATCAGCCCCAGCATTTT. Translation: CASSYGQGDQPQHF.

The chain uses TRBV28 and TRBJ1-6; 10 bases align to TRBD1. The CDR3 loop spans 17 amino acids. CDR1 is MDHEN and CDR2 is SYDVKM in the germline V gene. J was trimmed by 7 bases and V by 2 bases; bases with no gene match: 8. The CDR3 region is CASSLARMTGGNSPLHF. Here the CDR3 DNA reads TGTGCCAGCAGTTTAGCCCGCATGACAGGGGGCAATTCACCCCTCCACTTT.

This clonotype was detected only a few times. The chain uses TRBV7-6 and TRBJ2-7; 7 bases align to TRBD1. After removal of 3 bases from V and 3 bases from J, the junction contained 14 bases not matched to a gene. The CDR3 extends over 17 amino acids. Per germline, CDR1 SGHVS and CDR2 FNYEAQ. CDR3 loop: CASSFSPETGQNYEQYF. The CDR3 nucleotides read TGTGCCAGCAGCTTTTCCCCGGAAACGGGACAGAACTACGAGCAGTACTTC.

The chain combines TRBV6-1 with TRBJ1-4; a weak D match, TRBD1 (5 bases). This CDR3 comprises 18 residues. Trimming removed 7 bases from V and 4 bases from J, with 25 bases in between. Looked up from germline, CDR1 is MNHNS and CDR2 is SASEGT. The CDR3 region is CASNQGTEVTLVNEKLFF. The DNA for the CDR3 is TGTGCCAGCAACCAAGGGACTGAAGTCACGCTCGTTAATGAAAAACTGTTTTTT.

The chain links TRBV7-8 to TRBJ1-5, with D possibly TRBD1 on 5 matching bases. V gave up 5 bases and J gave up 9 bases, with 17 bases separating them. The CDR3 contains 14 residues. Germline V gene sequence: CDR1 SGHVS, CDR2 FQNEAQ. As DNA, the CDR3 is TGTGCCAGCAGCGCCAGAGGGGTGGAGCGGCCCCAGCATTTT. Amino acids: CASSARGVERPQHF.